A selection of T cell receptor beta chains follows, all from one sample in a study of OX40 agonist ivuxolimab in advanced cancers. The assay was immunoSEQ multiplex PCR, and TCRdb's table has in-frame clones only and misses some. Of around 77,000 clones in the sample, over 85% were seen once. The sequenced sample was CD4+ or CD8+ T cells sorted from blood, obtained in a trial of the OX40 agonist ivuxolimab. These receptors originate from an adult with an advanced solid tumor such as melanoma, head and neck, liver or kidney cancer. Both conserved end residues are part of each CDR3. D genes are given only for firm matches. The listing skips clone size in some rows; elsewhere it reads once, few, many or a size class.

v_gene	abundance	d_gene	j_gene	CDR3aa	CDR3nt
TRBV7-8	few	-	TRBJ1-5	CASSRNLQGRGNQPQHF	TGTGCCAGCAGCCGCAACCTCCAGGGGAGAGGGAATCAGCCCCAGCATTTT
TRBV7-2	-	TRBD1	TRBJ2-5	CASSLAKGARETQYF	TGTGCCAGCAGCTTAGCGAAGGGGGCTAGAGAGACCCAGTACTTC
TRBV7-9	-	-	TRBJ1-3	CASSLGRNTIYF	TGTGCCAGCAGCTTAGGTAGAAACACCATATATTTT
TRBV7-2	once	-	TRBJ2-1	CASSLGLSSYNEQFF	TGTGCCAGCAGCTTAGGGCTCAGCTCCTACAATGAGCAGTTCTTC
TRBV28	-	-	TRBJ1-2	CASSLVLGGYAF	TGTGCCAGCAGTTTAGTCCTCGGCGGCTACGCCTTC
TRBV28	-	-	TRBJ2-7	CASTPPGGLFHEQYF	TGTGCCAGCACCCCCCCCGGGGGTCTCTTCCACGAGCAGTACTTC
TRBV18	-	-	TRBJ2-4	CASSPPLQARPAKNIQYF	TGTGCCAGCTCACCACCTTTGCAGGCCCGGCCAGCCAAAAACATTCAGTACTTC
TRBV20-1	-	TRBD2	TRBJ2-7	CSARASGEQYF	TGCAGTGCTAGAGCTAGCGGCGAGCAGTACTTC
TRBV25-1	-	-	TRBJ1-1	CASRAEAGNTEAFF	TGTGCCAGCCGCGCCGAGGCGGGGAACACTGAAGCTTTCTTT
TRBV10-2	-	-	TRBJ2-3	CASSSPGLGADTQYF	TGCGCCAGCAGTTCTCCGGGACTGGGGGCAGATACGCAGTATTTT
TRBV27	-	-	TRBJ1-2	CASSLSYGDGYTF	TGTGCCAGCAGTTTATCGTACGGGGATGGCTACACCTTC
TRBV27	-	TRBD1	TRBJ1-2	CASSLLGDRIYGYTF	TGTGCCAGCAGTTTATTAGGGGACAGGATTTATGGCTACACCTTC
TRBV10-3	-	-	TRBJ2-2	CAIRTLGVGGELFF	TGTGCCATCAGGACACTAGGAGTGGGCGGGGAGCTGTTTTTT
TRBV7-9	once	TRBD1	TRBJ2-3	CVPDRVWTDTQYF	TGTGTACCGGACAGGGTCTGGACAGATACGCAGTATTTT
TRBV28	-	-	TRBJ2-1	CASSLLAREQFF	TGTGCCAGCAGTTTACTGGCTAGAGAACAGTTCTTC
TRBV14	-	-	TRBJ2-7	CASSAHYEQYF	TGTGCCAGCAGCGCCCACTACGAGCAGTACTTC
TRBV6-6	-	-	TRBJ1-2	CASSADGRYGYTF	TGTGCCAGCAGCGCGGACGGGAGGTATGGCTACACCTTC
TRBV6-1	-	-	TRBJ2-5	CASSEAETGQETQYF	TGTGCCAGCAGTGAAGCGGAGACAGGACAAGAGACCCAGTACTTC
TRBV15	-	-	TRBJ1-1	CATGKGTAGGGAFF	TGTGCCACCGGCAAAGGAACAGCCGGGGGGGGAGCTTTCTTT
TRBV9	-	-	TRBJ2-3	CASSSGTRGTDTQYF	TGTGCCAGCAGCTCGGGGACCCGGGGTACAGATACGCAGTATTTT
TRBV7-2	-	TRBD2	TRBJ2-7	CASSLLAGGSEQYF	TGTGCCAGCAGCTTATTGGCGGGAGGGAGCGAGCAGTACTTC
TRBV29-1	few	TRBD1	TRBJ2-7	CSVTSGTGSSYEQYF	TGCAGCGTAACTTCCGGGACAGGGAGCTCCTACGAGCAGTACTTC
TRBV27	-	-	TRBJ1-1	CASHLRGRDFF	TGTGCCAGCCACCTACGGGGGAGGGATTTCTTT
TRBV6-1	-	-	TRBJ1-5	CASSGGGGNQPQHF	TGTGCCAGCAGTGGCGGAGGCGGCAATCAGCCCCAGCATTTT
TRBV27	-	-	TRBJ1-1	CASSLLTGVHTEAFF	TGTGCCAGCAGTCTTTTGACGGGGGTGCACACTGAAGCTTTCTTT
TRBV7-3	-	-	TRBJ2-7	CASSSDPSSYEQYF	TGTGCCAGCAGCTCGGACCCTAGCTCCTACGAGCAGTACTTC
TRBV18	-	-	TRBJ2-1	CASSRSSGDEQFF	TGTGCCAGCTCACGGAGTAGTGGCGATGAGCAGTTCTTC
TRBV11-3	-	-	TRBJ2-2	CASSFVGGRDGELFF	TGTGCCAGCAGCTTCGTAGGGGGGCGCGACGGGGAGCTGTTTTTT
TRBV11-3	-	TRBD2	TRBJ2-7	CASSLTLGTSRLYEQYF	TGTGCCAGCAGTTTAACTCTCGGGACTAGCAGACTTTACGAGCAGTACTTC
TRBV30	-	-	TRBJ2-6	CAWMWSGANVLTF	TGTGCCTGGATGTGGTCGGGGGCCAACGTCCTGACTTTC
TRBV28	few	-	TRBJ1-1	CASRGAESFKAFF	TGTGCCAGCAGAGGGGCTGAATCCTTTAAAGCTTTCTTT
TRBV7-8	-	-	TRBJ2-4	CASSFAKNIQYF	TGTGCCAGCAGCTTTGCCAAAAACATTCAGTACTTC
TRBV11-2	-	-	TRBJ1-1	CASSYGDGGAEAFF	TGTGCCAGCAGCTATGGGGACGGCGGGGCTGAAGCTTTCTTT
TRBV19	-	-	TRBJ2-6	CASSTGDSGANVLTF	TGTGCCAGTAGTACCGGGGACTCTGGGGCCAACGTCCTGACTTTC
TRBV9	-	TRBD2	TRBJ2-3	CASSGPSGRVTDTQYF	TGTGCCAGCAGCGGCCCTAGCGGGAGAGTCACAGATACGCAGTATTTT
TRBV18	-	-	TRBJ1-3	CASSPGRTSGNTIYF	TGTGCCAGCTCACCGGGCAGAACCTCTGGAAACACCATATATTTT
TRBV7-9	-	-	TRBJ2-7	CASSFPMARPYEQYF	TGTGCCAGCAGCTTCCCCATGGCGCGACCCTACGAGCAGTACTTC
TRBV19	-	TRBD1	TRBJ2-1	CASTWRGTGSYNEQFF	TGTGCCAGTACCTGGAGGGGGACAGGCTCCTACAATGAGCAGTTCTTC
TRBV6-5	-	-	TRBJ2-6	CASTQNANVLTF	TGTGCCAGCACCCAGAATGCCAACGTCCTGACTTTC
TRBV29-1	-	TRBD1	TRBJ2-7	CSAQGDRGYEQYF	TGCAGCGCCCAAGGGGACAGGGGCTACGAGCAGTACTTC
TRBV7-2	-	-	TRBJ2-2	CASSLAGTGELFF	TGTGCCAGCAGCTTAGCTGGCACCGGGGAGCTGTTTTTT
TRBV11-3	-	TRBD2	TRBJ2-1	CASSPLTSGQFF	TGTGCCAGCAGCCCTTTGACTAGCGGGCAGTTCTTC
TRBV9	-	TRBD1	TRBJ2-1	CASSVAGTGGREQFF	TGTGCCAGCAGCGTAGCTGGGACAGGGGGTCGGGAGCAGTTCTTC
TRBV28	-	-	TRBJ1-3	CASTDGGPGNTIYF	TGTGCCAGCACCGACGGGGGTCCTGGAAACACCATATATTTT
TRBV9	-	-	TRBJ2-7	CASSVASSSYEQYF	TGTGCCAGCAGCGTAGCCAGTAGCTCCTACGAGCAGTACTTC